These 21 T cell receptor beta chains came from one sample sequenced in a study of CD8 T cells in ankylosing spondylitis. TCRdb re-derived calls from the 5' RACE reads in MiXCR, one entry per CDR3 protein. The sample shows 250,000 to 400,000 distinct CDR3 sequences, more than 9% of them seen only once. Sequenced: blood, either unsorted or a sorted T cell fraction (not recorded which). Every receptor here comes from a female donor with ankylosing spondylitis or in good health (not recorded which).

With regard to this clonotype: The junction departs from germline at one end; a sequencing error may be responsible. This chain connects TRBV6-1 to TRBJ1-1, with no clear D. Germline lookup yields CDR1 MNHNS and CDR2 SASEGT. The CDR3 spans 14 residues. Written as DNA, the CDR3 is TGTGCCAGCACTCGGATCCCGGGGAGCACTGATGCTTTCTTT. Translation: CASTRIPGSTDAFF.

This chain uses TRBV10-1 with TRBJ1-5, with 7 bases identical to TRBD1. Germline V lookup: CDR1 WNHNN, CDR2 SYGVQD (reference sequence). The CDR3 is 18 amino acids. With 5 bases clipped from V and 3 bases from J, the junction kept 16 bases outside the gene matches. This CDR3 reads CASSNKESDRAFNQPQHF. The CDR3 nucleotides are TGCGCCAGCAGTAACAAAGAATCCGACAGGGCCTTCAATCAGCCCCAGCATTTT.

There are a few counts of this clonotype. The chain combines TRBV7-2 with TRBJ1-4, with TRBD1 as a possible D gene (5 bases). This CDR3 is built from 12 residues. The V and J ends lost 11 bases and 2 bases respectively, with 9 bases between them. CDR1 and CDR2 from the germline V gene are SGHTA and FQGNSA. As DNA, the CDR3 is TGTGCCGGAGGGGTTACTAATGAAAAACTGTTTTTT. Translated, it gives CAGGVTNEKLFF. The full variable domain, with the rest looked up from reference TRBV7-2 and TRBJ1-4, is GAGVSQSPSNKVTEKGKDVELRCDPISGHTALYWYRQSLGQGLEFLIYFQGNSAPDKSGLPSDRFSAERTGGSVSTLTIQRTQQEDSAVYLCAGGVTNEKLFFGSGTQLSVL.

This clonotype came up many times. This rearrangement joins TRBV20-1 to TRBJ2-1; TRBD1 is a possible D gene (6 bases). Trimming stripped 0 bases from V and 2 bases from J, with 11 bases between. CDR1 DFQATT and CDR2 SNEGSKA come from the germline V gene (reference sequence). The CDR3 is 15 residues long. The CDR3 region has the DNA TGCAGTGCTAGAGACCTGGACAGAGCCTACAATGAGCAGTTCTTC. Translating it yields CSARDLDRAYNEQFF.

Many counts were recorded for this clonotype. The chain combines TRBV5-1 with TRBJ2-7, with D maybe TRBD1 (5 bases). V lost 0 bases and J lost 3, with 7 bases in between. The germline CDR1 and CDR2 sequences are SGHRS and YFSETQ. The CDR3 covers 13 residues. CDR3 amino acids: CASSLDRLYEQYF. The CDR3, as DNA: TGCGCCAGCAGCTTGGACAGGCTCTACGAGCAGTACTTC.

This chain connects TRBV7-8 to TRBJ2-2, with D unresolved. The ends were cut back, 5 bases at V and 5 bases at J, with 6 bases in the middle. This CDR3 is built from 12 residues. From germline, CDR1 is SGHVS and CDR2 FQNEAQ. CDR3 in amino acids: CASSVGTGELFF. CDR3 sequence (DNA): TGTGCCAGCAGCGTCGGAACCGGGGAGCTGTTTTTT.

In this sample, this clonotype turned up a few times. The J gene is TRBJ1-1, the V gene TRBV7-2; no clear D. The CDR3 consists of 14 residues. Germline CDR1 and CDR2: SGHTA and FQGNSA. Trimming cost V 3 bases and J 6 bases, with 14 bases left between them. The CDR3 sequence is CASSLVTEASEAFF. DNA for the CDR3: TGTGCCAGCAGCTTGGTTACAGAAGCATCTGAAGCTTTCTTT. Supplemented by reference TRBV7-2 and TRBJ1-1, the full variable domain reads GAGVSQSPSNKVTEKGKDVELRCDPISGHTALYWYRQSLGQGLEFLIYFQGNSAPDKSGLPSDRFSAERTGGSVSTLTIQRTQQEDSAVYLCASSLVTEASEAFFGQGTRLTVV.

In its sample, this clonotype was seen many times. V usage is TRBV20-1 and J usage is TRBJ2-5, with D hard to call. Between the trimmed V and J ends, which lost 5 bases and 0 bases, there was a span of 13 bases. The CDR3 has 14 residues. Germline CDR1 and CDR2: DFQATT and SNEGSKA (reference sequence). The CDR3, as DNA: TGCAGTGCTGAGGAGTTGCTAGACCAAGAGACCCAGTACTTC. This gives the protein CSAEELLDQETQYF.

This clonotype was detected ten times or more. CDR3: CASSSGQVQFF. CDR3 DNA sequence: TGCGCCAGCAGCTCTGGACAGGTTCAGTTCTTC. The chain carries TRBV5-1 and TRBJ2-1, with TRBD1 identical over 7 bases. Trimming at V came to 3 bases and at J to 13 bases, leaving 4 bases not matched to a gene. Looked up from germline, CDR1 is SGHRS and CDR2 is YFSETQ. The CDR3 is 11 residues long.

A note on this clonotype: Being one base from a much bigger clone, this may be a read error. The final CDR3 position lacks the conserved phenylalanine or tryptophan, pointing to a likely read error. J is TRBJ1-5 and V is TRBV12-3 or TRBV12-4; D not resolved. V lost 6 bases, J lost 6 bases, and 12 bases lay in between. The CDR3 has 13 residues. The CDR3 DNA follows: TGTGCCAGCAGCCCTCAGTGGATTCAGCCCCAGCATTGT. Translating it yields CASSPQWIQPQHC.

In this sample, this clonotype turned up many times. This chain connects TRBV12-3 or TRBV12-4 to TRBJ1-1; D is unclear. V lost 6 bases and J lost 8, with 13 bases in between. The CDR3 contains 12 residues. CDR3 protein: CASSRPLGEAFF. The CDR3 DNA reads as TGTGCCAGCAGCCGACCACTGGGGGAAGCTTTCTTT.

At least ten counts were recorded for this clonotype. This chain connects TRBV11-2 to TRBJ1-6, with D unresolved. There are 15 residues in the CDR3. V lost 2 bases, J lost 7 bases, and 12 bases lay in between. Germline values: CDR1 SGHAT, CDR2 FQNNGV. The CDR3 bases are TGTGCCAGCAGCTTAAACGGGCGGGTGAATTCACCCCTCCACTTT. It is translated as CASSLNGRVNSPLHF.

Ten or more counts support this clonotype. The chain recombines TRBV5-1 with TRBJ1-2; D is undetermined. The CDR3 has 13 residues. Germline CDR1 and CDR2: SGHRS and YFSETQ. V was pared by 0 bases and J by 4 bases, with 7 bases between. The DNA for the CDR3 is TGCGCCAGCAGCTTGGACAGCTCCTATGGCTACACCTTC. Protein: CASSLDSSYGYTF.

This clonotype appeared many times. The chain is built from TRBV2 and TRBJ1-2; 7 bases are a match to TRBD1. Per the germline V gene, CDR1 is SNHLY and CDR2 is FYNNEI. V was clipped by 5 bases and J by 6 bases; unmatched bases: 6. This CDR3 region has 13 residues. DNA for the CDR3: TGTGCCAGCAGTCCAGGGGGAGTAGATGGCTACACCTTC. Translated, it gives CASSPGGVDGYTF.

In DNA, the CDR3 is TGTGCCAGCAGTTTAAATGGTGGGGTAGACGAGCAGTACTTC. This encodes CASSLNGGVDEQYF. The chain combines TRBV27 with TRBJ2-7, with D unresolved. Germline V gene lookup returns CDR1 MNHEY and CDR2 SMNVEV (reference sequence). The length of the CDR3 is 14 residues. V was cut by 2 bases and J by 5 bases, with 13 bases left in between.

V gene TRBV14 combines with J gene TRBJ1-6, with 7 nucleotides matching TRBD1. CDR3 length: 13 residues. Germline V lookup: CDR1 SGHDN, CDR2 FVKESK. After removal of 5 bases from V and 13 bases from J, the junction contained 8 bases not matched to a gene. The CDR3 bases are TGTGCCAGCAGCTGGGACAGCCAAACCCCCCTCCACTTT. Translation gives CASSWDSQTPLHF.

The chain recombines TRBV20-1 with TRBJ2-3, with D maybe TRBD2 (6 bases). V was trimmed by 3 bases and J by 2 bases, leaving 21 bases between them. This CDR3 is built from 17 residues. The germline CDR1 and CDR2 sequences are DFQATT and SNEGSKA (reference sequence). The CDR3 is CSASGFERASVTDTQYF. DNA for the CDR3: TGCAGTGCTAGCGGGTTCGAGCGGGCCTCTGTCACAGATACGCAGTATTTT.

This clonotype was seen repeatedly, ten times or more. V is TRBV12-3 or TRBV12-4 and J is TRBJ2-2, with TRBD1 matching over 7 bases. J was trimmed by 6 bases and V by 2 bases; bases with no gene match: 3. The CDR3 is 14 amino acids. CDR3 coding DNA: TGTGCCAGCAGTTTAACAGGGGATGCCGGGGAGCTGTTTTTT. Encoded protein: CASSLTGDAGELFF.

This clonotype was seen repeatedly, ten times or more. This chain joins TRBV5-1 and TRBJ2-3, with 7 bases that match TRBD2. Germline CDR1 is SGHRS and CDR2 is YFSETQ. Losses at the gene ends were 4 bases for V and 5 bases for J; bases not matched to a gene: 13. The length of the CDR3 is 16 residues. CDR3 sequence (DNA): TGCGCCAGCAGCACCGGTGGAGCGGGGTGGATAGATACGCAGTATTTT. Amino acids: CASSTGGAGWIDTQYF.

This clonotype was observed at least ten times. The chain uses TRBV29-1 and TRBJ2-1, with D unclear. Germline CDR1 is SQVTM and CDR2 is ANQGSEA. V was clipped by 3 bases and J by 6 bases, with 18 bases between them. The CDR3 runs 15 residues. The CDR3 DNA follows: TGCAGCGTTGACTTACGCAACAAGTCCCCCAATGAGCAGTTCTTC. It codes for CSVDLRNKSPNEQFF.

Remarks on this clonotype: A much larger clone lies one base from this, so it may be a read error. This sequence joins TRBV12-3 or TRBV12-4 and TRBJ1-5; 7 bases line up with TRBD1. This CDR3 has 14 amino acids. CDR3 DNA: TGTGCCAGCAGTTTCTCAGGGGGTAGCCAGCTCCAGCATTTT. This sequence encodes CASSFSGGSQLQHF.